The 32 T cell receptor beta chains below come from one sample, sequenced in a study of persistence of HIV-infected CD4 T cells. An overlapping HIV-1 Gag peptide pool stimulated these cells at approximately 1 ug/peptide/mL. Sorted nonresponding memory CD4+ T cells were CD40L-negative, CD69-negative, CD45RO-high. The immunoSEQ assay was version 4, run in survey mode. Profiling relied on immunoSEQ multiplex PCR, and the TCRdb table lists in-frame clones only, not all of them. The table shows roughly 32,000 clones, with roughly 80% occurring only once. These TCRs are of unknown antigen specificity. The sample was CD4+ T cells sorted from PBMCs after approximately 20-hour stimulation, taken from a patient who received antiretroviral therapy. These receptors came from an adult woman with HIV who was CMV-seropositive.

The chain uses TRBV28 and TRBJ2-7; 8 positions agree with TRBD1. Losses at the gene ends were 5 bases for V and 0 bases for J; bases not matched to a gene: 3. CDR3 length equals 14 residues. The germline gives CDR1 MDHEN, CDR2 SYDVKM. For the CDR3, the DNA is TGTGCCAGCAGTCGGGACAGGAGCTCCTACGAGCAGTACTTC. This encodes CASSRDRSSYEQYF.

This clone was observed once. The chain combines TRBV2 with TRBJ1-4; D ambiguous. The CDR3 is 16 amino acids. Germline CDR1 reads SNHLY; CDR2 reads FYNNEI. V gave up 6 bases and J gave up 0 bases, with 14 bases separating them. In DNA form, the CDR3 reads TGTGCCAGCAGCTCAGGAGCGGGAACAACTAATGAAAAACTGTTTTTT. It is translated as CASSSGAGTTNEKLFF.

V is TRBV4-1 and J is TRBJ1-5; TRBD1 matches at 7 bases. The germline V gene encodes CDR1 MGHRA and CDR2 YSYEKL. There are 16 residues in the CDR3. V gave up 0 bases and J gave up 5 bases; unmatched junction bases: 7. CDR3 residues: CASSQDRTGTYQPQHF. CDR3 bases: TGCGCCAGCAGCCAAGATAGGACAGGTACTTATCAGCCCCAGCATTTT.

The chain links TRBV30 to TRBJ2-7, with TRBD1 matching 8 bases. V was clipped by 2 bases and J by 4 bases; unmatched bases: 4. This CDR3 has 13 residues. Germline loops: CDR1 GTSNPN, CDR2 SVGIG (reference sequence). CDR3 amino acids: CAWSRGQVYEQYF. In DNA form, the CDR3 reads TGTGCCTGGAGTAGGGGACAGGTATACGAGCAGTACTTC.

V is TRBV5-1 and J is TRBJ2-1; D possibly corresponds to TRBD1 (6 bases). There are 13 residues in the CDR3. The germline gives CDR1 SGHRS, CDR2 YFSETQ. V gave up 4 bases and J gave up 5 bases, with 10 bases separating them. In DNA form, the CDR3 reads TGCGCCAGCAGCATCGGACAGAACAATGAGCAGTTCTTC. Its protein is CASSIGQNNEQFF.

The chain has TRBV30 and TRBJ1-1, with unresolved D. The CDR3 has 13 amino acids. With 5 bases removed from V and 0 bases from J, the gap between germline ends came to 10 bases. Germline loops: CDR1 GTSNPN, CDR2 SVGIG (reference sequence). The CDR3: CAWEFQVNTEAFF. CDR3 nucleotides: TGTGCCTGGGAATTTCAGGTGAACACTGAAGCTTTCTTT.

V gene TRBV2 combines with J gene TRBJ1-1, with D possibly being TRBD1 (6 bases). The germline V gene encodes CDR1 SNHLY and CDR2 FYNNEI. Deletions cut 5 bases from V and 7 bases from J, with 14 bases between. CDR3 length equals 13 residues. The CDR3 loop reads CASSLTGYGEAFF. The CDR3 nucleotides read TGTGCCAGCAGTTTGACAGGATACGGTGAAGCTTTCTTT.

In this sample, this clone turned up once. This chain uses TRBV7-2 with TRBJ1-1; D call uncertain. The CDR3 runs to 15 residues. The V gene's germline CDR1 is SGHTA and CDR2 FQGNSA. V gave up 5 bases and J gave up 1 base, with 14 bases separating them. The CDR3 DNA follows: TGTGCCAGCAGCCCAAATCCGGGATGGAACACTGAAGCTTTCTTT. It translates to CASSPNPGWNTEAFF. The full variable domain, with the rest looked up from reference TRBV7-2 and TRBJ1-1, is GAGVSQSPSNKVTEKGKDVELRCDPISGHTALYWYRQSLGQGLEFLIYFQGNSAPDKSGLPSDRFSAERTGGSVSTLTIQRTQQEDSAVYLCASSPNPGWNTEAFFGQGTRLTVV.

The chain carries TRBV7-2 and TRBJ1-2; TRBD1 agrees at 8 bases. The germline gives CDR1 SGHTA, CDR2 FQGNSA. The CDR3 has 16 residues. Losses at the gene ends were 6 bases for V and 4 bases for J; bases not matched to a gene: 13. The CDR3: CASSLQGAGGSYGYTF. As DNA, the CDR3 is TGTGCCAGCAGTCTGCAGGGGGCCGGGGGAAGCTATGGCTACACCTTC.

This rearrangement joins TRBV2 to TRBJ1-5; 8 bases fit TRBD1. This CDR3 comprises 15 residues. Germline V gives CDR1 SNHLY, CDR2 FYNNEI. Losses at the gene ends were 6 bases for V and 6 bases for J; bases not matched to a gene: 10. This CDR3 is CASREADRGFQPQHF. The CDR3 coding sequence is TGTGCCAGCAGGGAGGCTGACAGGGGATTTCAGCCCCAGCATTTT.

The genes are TRBV7-2 and TRBJ2-3, with D perhaps given as TRBD1 or TRBD2 (5 bases each). CDR1 SGHTA and CDR2 FQGNSA come from the germline V gene. This CDR3 has 15 residues. Trimming stripped 4 bases from V and 7 bases from J, with 18 bases between. CDR3 sequence (DNA): TGTGCCAGCAGCTCAAGCCTTGGGACGGCTAATACGCAGTATTTT. Translated: CASSSSLGTANTQYF.

This clone has only a few counts. The chain recombines TRBV10-3 with TRBJ1-1, with 10 bases matching TRBD1. Per the germline V gene, CDR1 is ENHRY and CDR2 is SYGVKD. V lost 4 bases, J lost 11 bases, and 13 bases stayed unmatched. The CDR3 length is 15 residues. CDR3 sequence (DNA): TGTGCCATCAGTGGCCATACGCAGGGGACAGGGGCGGCTTTCTTT. This sequence encodes CAISGHTQGTGAAFF.

In its sample, this clone was seen once. This sequence joins TRBV6-1 and TRBJ2-5, with 12 bases lining up with TRBD1. CDR1 and CDR2 (germline): MNHNS, SASEGT. The V gene end was trimmed by 1 base and the J gene end by 6 bases; junction bases not matched to a gene: 21. This CDR3 region has 21 residues. CDR3: CASSEGRWDRGPNPTQKTQYF. CDR3 bases: TGTGCCAGCAGTGAAGGTCGGTGGGACAGGGGGCCAAACCCAACCCAGAAGACCCAGTACTTC.

The chain uses TRBV19 and TRBJ2-7; 11 nucleotides align to TRBD1. Germline-derived CDR1 and CDR2 are LNHDA and SQIVND (reference sequence). V lost 10 bases and J lost 2; bases outside the gene matches: 7. The CDR3 has 14 amino acids. CDR3 residues: CATEGTGGTYEQYF. The DNA for the CDR3 is TGTGCCACGGAGGGGACAGGGGGGACCTACGAGCAGTACTTC.

The chain carries TRBV5-8 and TRBJ1-2, with no clear D. Trimming cost V 0 bases and J 2 bases, with 8 bases left between them. The CDR3 consists of 14 residues. From germline, CDR1 is SGHTS and CDR2 YDEGEE. Written as DNA, the CDR3 is TGTGCCAGCAGCTTGGCAGGACGAAACTATGGCTACACCTTC. Amino acid sequence: CASSLAGRNYGYTF.

This chain joins TRBV5-1 and TRBJ1-2, with 9 bases that match TRBD1. V shed 5 bases and J 6 bases; nucleotides not matched to a gene: 11. This CDR3 contains 15 residues. Germline CDR1 is SGHRS and CDR2 is YFSETQ. The CDR3 is CASRDGNRGRDGYTF. The DNA of the CDR3 is TGCGCCAGCAGGGACGGGAACAGGGGGCGCGATGGCTACACCTTC.

This rearrangement joins TRBV6-1 to TRBJ1-2, with D unclear. The CDR3 loop spans 13 amino acids. Germline V gene data show CDR1 as MNHNS and CDR2 as SASEGT. V lost 0 bases to trimming and J lost 8 bases, with 10 bases between them. The CDR3 nucleotides read TGTGCCAGCAGTGAAGCGGCGGCCGGCGGCTACACCTTC. Its translation: CASSEAAAGGYTF.

This rearrangement joins TRBV6-4 to TRBJ2-7; 7 positions match TRBD1. Germline lookup yields CDR1 MRHNA and CDR2 SNTAGT. J gave up 3 bases and V 8 bases, and 10 bases lay outside the gene matches. The CDR3 has 14 residues. CDR3 region: CASETGTEDYEQYF. In DNA form, the CDR3 reads TGTGCCAGCGAGACAGGGACGGAAGACTACGAGCAGTACTTC.

V and J are TRBV28 and TRBJ2-1, with 10 bases matching TRBD2. The CDR3 is 15 residues long. V lost 3 bases and J lost 7; bases outside the gene matches: 6. Per germline, CDR1 MDHEN and CDR2 SYDVKM. The CDR3 loop reads CASSLSSGRWNEQFF. The DNA for the CDR3 is TGTGCCAGCAGTTTGTCTAGCGGGAGATGGAATGAGCAGTTCTTC.

V usage is TRBV18 and J usage is TRBJ2-2; D is undetermined. The germline CDR1 and CDR2 sequences are KGHSH and LQKENI. Trimming took off 6 bases at V and 0 bases at J, with 23 bases between the two ends. The CDR3 runs to 19 residues. The CDR3 region has the DNA TGTGCCAGCTCTCCTCGTTTTACTTCTGGTGCTTCGAACACCGGGGAGCTGTTTTTT. This encodes CASSPRFTSGASNTGELFF.

The genes are TRBV9 and TRBJ2-3, with D possibly TRBD2 on 6 matching bases. The CDR3 length is 16 residues. In germline, CDR1 is SGDLS, CDR2 YYNGEE. Trimming took off 1 base at V and 0 bases at J, with 12 bases between the two ends. In nucleotides, the CDR3 is TGTGCCAGCAGCGTATCCGCGAGCGGGAGCACAGATACGCAGTATTTT. It encodes CASSVSASGSTDTQYF.

V is TRBV28 and J is TRBJ2-7, with D perhaps matching TRBD1 (5 bases). Trimming pared 3 bases from V and 7 bases from J, leaving 13 bases between. Germline CDR1 MDHEN, CDR2 SYDVKM. This CDR3 is built from 13 residues. CDR3 protein: CASSFRDVREQYF. CDR3 nucleotides: TGTGCCAGCAGTTTCAGGGATGTAAGGGAGCAGTACTTC.

A remark on this clone: The junction differs from germline at one of its ends, possibly a read error. V and J are TRBV3-1 (or the pseudogene TRBV3-2) and TRBJ1-6; unclear D gene. From germline, CDR1 is LGHDT and CDR2 YNNKEL (reference sequence). The CDR3 is made up of 18 amino acids. The CDR3 region has the DNA TGTGCCAGCAGCAAAGAGCTTCCCATCATACATCATAATTCACCCCTCCACTTT. Protein sequence: CASSKELPIIHHNSPLHF.

The sample holds a few counts of this clone. The chain has TRBV6-2 or TRBV6-3 and TRBJ2-1, with 7 nucleotides matching TRBD2. V trimming: 0 bases; J trimming: 7 bases; junction bases outside the gene matches: 12. The CDR3 has 17 residues. Germline V gene data show CDR1 as MNHEY and CDR2 as SVGEGT. The DNA for the CDR3 is TGTGCCAGCAGTTACTCTTCTGGTGTGACCGGGGGGAATGAGCAGTTCTTC. It codes for CASSYSSGVTGGNEQFF.

The rearrangement links TRBV7-2 to TRBJ2-1; D ambiguous. This CDR3 contains 14 residues. Germline CDR1 SGHTA, CDR2 FQGNSA. V dropped 3 bases and J dropped 5 bases, with 11 bases sitting between them. CDR3 region: CASSFRPRDNEQFF. CDR3 nucleotide sequence: TGTGCCAGCAGCTTCAGACCGAGAGACAATGAGCAGTTCTTC.

The chain couples TRBV6-5 to TRBJ1-5, with D perhaps matching TRBD1 (5 bases). Germline loops: CDR1 MNHEY, CDR2 SVGAGI. CDR3 length: 14 amino acids. V was shortened by 6 bases and J by 7 bases, with 16 bases between the two germline ends. The CDR3 loop reads CASSPRGRGQPQHF. For the CDR3, the DNA is TGTGCCAGCAGCCCACGGGGAAGGGGACAGCCCCAGCATTTT.

This sequence joins TRBV5-1 and TRBJ2-3; D is perhaps TRBD1 or TRBD2 (5 bases each). Germline lookup yields CDR1 SGHRS and CDR2 YFSETQ. Trimming took off 0 bases at V and 3 bases at J, with 11 bases between the two ends. There are 15 residues in the CDR3. The DNA for the CDR3 is TGCGCCAGCAGCTTGGGAGGGGTGAGGACAGATACGCAGTATTTT. Protein: CASSLGGVRTDTQYF.

The V gene is TRBV5-1, the J gene TRBJ2-1; 8 bases agree with TRBD1. The CDR3 loop spans 20 amino acids. Germline assignment: CDR1 SGHRS and CDR2 YFSETQ. Germline trimming cut 0 bases from V and 1 base from J; bases unmatched to any gene: 15. The CDR3 loop reads CASSLGGWQGAISSYNEQFF. CDR3 bases: TGCGCCAGCAGCTTGGGAGGATGGCAGGGGGCAATTTCTTCCTACAATGAGCAGTTCTTC.

The gene calls are TRBV7-9 and TRBJ2-3; D could derive from TRBD1 or TRBD2 (6 bases each). The V end was cut by 5 bases, the J end by 1 base, with 22 bases between. Per the germline V gene, CDR1 is SEHNR and CDR2 is FQNEAQ (reference sequence). The CDR3 has 18 residues. In DNA form, the CDR3 reads TGTGCCAGCAGCCTACAGGGAGGCAGGGTCGGCGGCACAGATACGCAGTATTTT. Residues: CASSLQGGRVGGTDTQYF.

This clone has only one observation. The V and J genes are TRBV7-8 and TRBJ2-1; 13 bases are a match to TRBD2. CDR3 length: 15 residues. The ends lost 5 bases at V and 13 bases at J; junction bases unmatched: 11. The germline CDR1 and CDR2 sequences are SGHVS and FQNEAQ. As DNA, the CDR3 is TGTGCCAGCAGCCCTCCGGGACTAGCGGGAATCTACCAGTTCTTC. Its protein product is CASSPPGLAGIYQFF.

The rearrangement links TRBV7-8 to TRBJ1-6; the match to TRBD1 covers 7 bases. Trimming at V came to 4 bases and at J to 7 bases, leaving 7 bases not matched to a gene. The germline gives CDR1 SGHVS, CDR2 FQNEAQ. This CDR3 spans 15 amino acids. CDR3 loop: CASSSTRGYNSPLHF. CDR3 nucleotides: TGTGCCAGCAGCTCAACCAGGGGGTACAATTCACCCCTCCACTTT.

The rearrangement joins TRBV10-3 to TRBJ1-1, with 7 bases that match TRBD1. The CDR3 is 16 residues long. After removal of 0 bases from V and 1 base from J, the junction contained 5 bases not matched to a gene. Germline V CDR1 and CDR2: ENHRY, SYGVKD. CDR3 region: CAISESETGTNTEAFF. The CDR3 DNA is TGTGCCATCAGTGAGTCGGAGACAGGGACGAACACTGAAGCTTTCTTT.